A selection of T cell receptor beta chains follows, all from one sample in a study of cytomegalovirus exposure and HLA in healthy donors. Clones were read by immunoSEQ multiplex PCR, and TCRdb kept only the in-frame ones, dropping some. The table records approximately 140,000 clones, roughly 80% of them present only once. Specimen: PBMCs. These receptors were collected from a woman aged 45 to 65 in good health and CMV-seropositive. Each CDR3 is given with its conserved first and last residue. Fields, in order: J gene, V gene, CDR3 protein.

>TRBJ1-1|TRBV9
CASSAVGRQNTEAFF
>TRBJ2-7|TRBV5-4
CASSYDRGSEQYF
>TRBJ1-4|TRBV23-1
CASTDRGRRGLGEKLFF
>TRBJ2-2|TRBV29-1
CSVRQGALTGELFF
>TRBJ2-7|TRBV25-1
CASSPRYGSYEQYF
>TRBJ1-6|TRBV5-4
CASSTGTGHSPLHF
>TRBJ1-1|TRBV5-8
CASSNRVGVTEAFF
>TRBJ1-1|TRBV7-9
CASSLGGLRNTEAFF
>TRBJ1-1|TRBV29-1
CSNRQGLTGAFF
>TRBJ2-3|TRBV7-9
CASSLAAGYTDTQYF
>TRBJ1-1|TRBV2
CASSWRQLNTEAFF
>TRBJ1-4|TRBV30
CAWAPPGQGAEKLFF
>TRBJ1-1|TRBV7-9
CASSFTGLNTEAFF
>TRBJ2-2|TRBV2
CASSQGRAGELFF
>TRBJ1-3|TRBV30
CAWSPTVSGNTIYF
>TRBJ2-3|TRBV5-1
CASRLAEDTQYF
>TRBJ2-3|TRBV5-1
CASSPTGVDTQYF
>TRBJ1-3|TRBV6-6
CASSTSTVSGNTIYF
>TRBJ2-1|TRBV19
CASSWLRGNEQFF
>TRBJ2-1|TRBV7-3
CASSLTGNSYNEQFF
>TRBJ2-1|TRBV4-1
CASSEPQGLVYNEQFF
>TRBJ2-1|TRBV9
CASTLGPAGDYNEQFF
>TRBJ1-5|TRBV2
CASSERDFNQPQHF
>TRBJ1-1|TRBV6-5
CASSFSGQGGTEAFF
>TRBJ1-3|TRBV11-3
CASQRGSGNTIYF
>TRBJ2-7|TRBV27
CASSFSQGTVAYEQYF
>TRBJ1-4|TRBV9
CASSVGGTNNEKLFF
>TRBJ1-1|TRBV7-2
CASSPRQGRPMNTEAFF
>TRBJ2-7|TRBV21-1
CASSKDCGGTSDSKQYF
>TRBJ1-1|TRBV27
CASRDTRRGPNTEAFF
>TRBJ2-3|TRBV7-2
CASGVGRGDTQYF
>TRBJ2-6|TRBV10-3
CAISESKGSGHPSGANVLTF
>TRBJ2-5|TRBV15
CATSRDRGTGETQYF
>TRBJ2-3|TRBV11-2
CASSLGTVQNTDTQYF
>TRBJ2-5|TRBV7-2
CASNRAGTSAETQYF
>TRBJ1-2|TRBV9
CASSVDSDGYTF
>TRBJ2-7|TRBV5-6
CASLELTSGLYEQYF
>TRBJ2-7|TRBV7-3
CASSPTGTYEQYF
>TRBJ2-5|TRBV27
CASSPPRRETQYF
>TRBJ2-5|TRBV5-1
CASSLSLTEETQYF
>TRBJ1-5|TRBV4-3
CASSQTTGNSNQPQHF
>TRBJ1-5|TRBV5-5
CASSQQTGDQPQHF
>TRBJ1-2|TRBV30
CAWSIVGGSYGYTF
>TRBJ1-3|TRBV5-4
CASSPSSGEISGNTIYF
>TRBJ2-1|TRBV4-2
CASSQEILVIAGGRNEQFF